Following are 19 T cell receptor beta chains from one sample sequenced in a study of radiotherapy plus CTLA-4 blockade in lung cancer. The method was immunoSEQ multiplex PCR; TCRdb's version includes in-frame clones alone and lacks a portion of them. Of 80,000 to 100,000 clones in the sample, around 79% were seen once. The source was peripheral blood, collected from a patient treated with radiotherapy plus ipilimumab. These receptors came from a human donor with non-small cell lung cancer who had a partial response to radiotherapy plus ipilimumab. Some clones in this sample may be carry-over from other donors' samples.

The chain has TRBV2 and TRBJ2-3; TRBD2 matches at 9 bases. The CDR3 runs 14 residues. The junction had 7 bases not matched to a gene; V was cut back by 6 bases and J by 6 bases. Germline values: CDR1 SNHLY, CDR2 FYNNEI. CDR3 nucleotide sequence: TGTGCCAGCAGCGTCATGCTAGCGGGGGATACGCAGTATTTT. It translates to CASSVMLAGDTQYF.

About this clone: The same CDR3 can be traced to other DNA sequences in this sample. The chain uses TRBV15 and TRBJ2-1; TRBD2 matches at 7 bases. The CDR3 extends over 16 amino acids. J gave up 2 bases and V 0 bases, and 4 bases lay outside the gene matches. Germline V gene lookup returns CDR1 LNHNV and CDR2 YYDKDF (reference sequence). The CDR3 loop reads CATSREGSGAYNEQFF. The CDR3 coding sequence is TGTGCCACCAGCAGAGAGGGGAGCGGGGCCTACAATGAGCAGTTCTTC. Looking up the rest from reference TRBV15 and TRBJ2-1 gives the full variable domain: DAMVIQNPRYQVTQFGKPVTLSCSQTLNHNVMYWYQQKSSQAPKLLFHYYDKDFNNEADTPDNFQSRRPNTSFCFLDIRSPGLGDTAMYLCATSREGSGAYNEQFFGPGTRLTVL.

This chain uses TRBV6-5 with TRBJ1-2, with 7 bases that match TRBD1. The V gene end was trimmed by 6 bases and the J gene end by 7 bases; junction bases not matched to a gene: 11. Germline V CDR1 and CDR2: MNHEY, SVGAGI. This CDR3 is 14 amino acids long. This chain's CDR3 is CASRLQGPSSGYTF. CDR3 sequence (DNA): TGTGCCAGCAGGCTACAGGGGCCGTCCTCTGGCTACACCTTC.

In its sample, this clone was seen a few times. Here the CDR3 reads CASSPGTVNTGELFF. CDR3 DNA sequence: TGTGCCAGCAGCCCCGGGACAGTTAACACCGGGGAGCTGTTTTTT. V usage is TRBV6-5 and J usage is TRBJ2-2, with 7 bases that match TRBD1. V was pared by 6 bases and J by 2 bases, with 6 bases of the junction left unmatched. The CDR3 extends over 15 amino acids. Germline V lookup: CDR1 MNHEY, CDR2 SVGAGI.

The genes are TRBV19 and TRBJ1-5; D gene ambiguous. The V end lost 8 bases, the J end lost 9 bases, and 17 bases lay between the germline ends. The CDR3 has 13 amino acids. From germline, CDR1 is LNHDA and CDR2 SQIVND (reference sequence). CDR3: CASSRTLLSPQHF. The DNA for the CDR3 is TGTGCCAGTTCACGCACCCTACTCTCGCCCCAGCATTTT.

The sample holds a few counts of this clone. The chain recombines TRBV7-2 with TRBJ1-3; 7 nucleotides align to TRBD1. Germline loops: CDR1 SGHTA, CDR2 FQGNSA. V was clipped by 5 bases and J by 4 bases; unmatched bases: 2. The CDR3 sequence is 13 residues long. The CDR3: CASSRDRGNTIYF. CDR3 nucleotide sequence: TGTGCCAGCAGCCGGGACAGAGGAAACACCATATATTTT.

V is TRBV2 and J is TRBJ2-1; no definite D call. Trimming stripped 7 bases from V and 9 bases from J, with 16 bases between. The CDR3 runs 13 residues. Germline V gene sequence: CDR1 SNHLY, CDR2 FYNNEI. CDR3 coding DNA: TGTGCCAGCACGGTCCAGCTTAGAGGTGAGCAGTTCTTC. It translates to CASTVQLRGEQFF.

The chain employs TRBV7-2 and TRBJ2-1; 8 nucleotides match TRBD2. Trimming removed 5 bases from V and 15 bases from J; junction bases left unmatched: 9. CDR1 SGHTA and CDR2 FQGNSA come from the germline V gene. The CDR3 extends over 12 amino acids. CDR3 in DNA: TGTGCCAGCAGCCTTAGGACTAGCACACCGTTCTTC. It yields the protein CASSLRTSTPFF.

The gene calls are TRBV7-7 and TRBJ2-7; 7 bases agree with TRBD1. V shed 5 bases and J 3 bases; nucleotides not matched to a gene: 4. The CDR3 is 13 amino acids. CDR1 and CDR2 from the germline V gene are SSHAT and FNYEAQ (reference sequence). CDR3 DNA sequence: TGTGCCAGCAGCATGGGACAGTACTACGAGCAGTACTTC. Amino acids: CASSMGQYYEQYF.

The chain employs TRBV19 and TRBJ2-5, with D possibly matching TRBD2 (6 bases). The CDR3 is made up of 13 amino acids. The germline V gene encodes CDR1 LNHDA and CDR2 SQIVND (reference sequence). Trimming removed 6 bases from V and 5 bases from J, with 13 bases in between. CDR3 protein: CASSQTSSETQYF. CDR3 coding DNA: TGTGCCAGTAGCCAGACTAGTTCTGAGACCCAGTACTTC.

CDR3 nucleotide sequence: TGTGCCAGCAGCTTAGGCTCGGGGACTAGCAGGGGCGGGGAGCTGTTTTTT. As protein: CASSLGSGTSRGGELFF. This rearrangement joins TRBV7-2 to TRBJ2-2; TRBD2 agrees at 9 bases. Germline V lookup: CDR1 SGHTA, CDR2 FQGNSA. Losses at the gene ends were 1 base for V and 7 bases for J; bases not matched to a gene: 10. This CDR3 is 17 amino acids long. The variable domain in full, completed from reference TRBV7-2 and TRBJ2-2, reads GAGVSQSPSNKVTEKGKDVELRCDPISGHTALYWYRQSLGQGLEFLIYFQGNSAPDKSGLPSDRFSAERTGGSVSTLTIQRTQQEDSAVYLCASSLGSGTSRGGELFFGEGSRLTVL.

The CDR3 protein is CASSLDPSGGPQYF. In DNA form, the CDR3 reads TGTGCCAGCAGCTTAGACCCTAGCGGGGGGCCGCAGTACTTC. The chain couples TRBV7-2 to TRBJ2-7, with 11 bases identical to TRBD2. Losses at the gene ends were 1 base for V and 9 bases for J; bases not matched to a gene: 5. Germline loops: CDR1 SGHTA, CDR2 FQGNSA. The CDR3 has 14 amino acids.

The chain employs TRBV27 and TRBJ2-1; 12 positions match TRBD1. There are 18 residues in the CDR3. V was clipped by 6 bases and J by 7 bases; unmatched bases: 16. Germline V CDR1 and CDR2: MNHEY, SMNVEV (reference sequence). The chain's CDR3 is CASRYSGTGGLTGNEQFF. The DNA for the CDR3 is TGTGCCAGCAGATATTCCGGGACAGGGGGCTTAACGGGTAATGAGCAGTTCTTC.

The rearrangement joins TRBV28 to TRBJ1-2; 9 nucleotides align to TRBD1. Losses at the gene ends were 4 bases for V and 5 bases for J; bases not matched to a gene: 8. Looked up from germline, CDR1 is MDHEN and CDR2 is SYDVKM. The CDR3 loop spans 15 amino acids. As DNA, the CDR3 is TGTGCCAGCAGTTCCCAGACAGGGGGTTATTATGGCTACACCTTC. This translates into CASSSQTGGYYGYTF.

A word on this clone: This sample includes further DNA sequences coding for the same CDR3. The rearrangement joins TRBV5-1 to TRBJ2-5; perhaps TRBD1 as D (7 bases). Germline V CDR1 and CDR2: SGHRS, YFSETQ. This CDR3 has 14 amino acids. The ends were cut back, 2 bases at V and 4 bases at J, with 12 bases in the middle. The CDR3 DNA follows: TGCGCCAGCAGCTTTGGCCAGGGGGGAGAGACCCAGTACTTC. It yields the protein CASSFGQGGETQYF.

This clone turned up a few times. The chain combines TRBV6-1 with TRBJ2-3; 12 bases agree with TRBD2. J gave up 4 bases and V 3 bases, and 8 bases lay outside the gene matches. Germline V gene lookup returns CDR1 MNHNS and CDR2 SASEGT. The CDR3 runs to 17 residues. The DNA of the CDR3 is TGTGCCAGCAGTGATCCGAGACTAGCGGGGGTCCCAGATACGCAGTATTTT. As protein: CASSDPRLAGVPDTQYF.

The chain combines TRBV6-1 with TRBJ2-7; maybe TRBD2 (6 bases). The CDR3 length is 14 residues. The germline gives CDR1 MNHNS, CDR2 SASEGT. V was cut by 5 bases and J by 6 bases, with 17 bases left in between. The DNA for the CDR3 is TGTGCCAGCAGTTATGTGGCGGGACCCCTCGAGCAGTACTTC. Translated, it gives CASSYVAGPLEQYF.

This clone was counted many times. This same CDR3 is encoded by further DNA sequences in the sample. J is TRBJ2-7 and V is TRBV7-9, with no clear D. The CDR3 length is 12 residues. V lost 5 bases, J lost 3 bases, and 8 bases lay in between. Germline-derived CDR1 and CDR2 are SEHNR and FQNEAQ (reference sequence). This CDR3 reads CASSPTDYEQYF. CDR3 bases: TGTGCCAGCAGCCCGACTGACTACGAGCAGTACTTC.

CDR3 coding DNA: TGTGCCAGCAGCGCCCCGGGGACTAGCGGGTCCGATACGCAGTATTTT. Residues: CASSAPGTSGSDTQYF. The J gene is TRBJ2-3, the V gene TRBV7-9; 12 bases line up with TRBD2. V was clipped by 5 bases and J by 6 bases; unmatched bases: 9. This CDR3 is 16 amino acids long. Germline V gives CDR1 SEHNR, CDR2 FQNEAQ (reference sequence).